This T cell receptor beta chain stems from a study of blood T cell repertoires in COVID-19. Generated by immunoSEQ multiplex PCR, the TCRdb table keeps only in-frame clones and is missing some. The sample yields about 160,000 clones, roughly nine tenths seen once. Participants, 18 to 89 years old, spanned 25 or so US areas. Germline-derived CDR1 and CDR2 are KGHSY and FQNENV. V was trimmed by 0 bases and J by 9 bases, leaving 15 bases between them. The CDR3 runs 16 residues. The receptor was derived from a woman in her thirties or forties who had been exposed to COVID-19. The rearrangement joins TRBV16 to TRBJ1-6; the D gene is possibly TRBD1 (6 bases). Sequencing input: PBMCs or T cells enriched from blood (not recorded which). The CDR3 DNA reads as TGTGCCAGCAGCCAATCTCGGCAGGGGATGGGTTCACCCCTCCACTTT. This gives the protein CASSQSRQGMGSPLHF.